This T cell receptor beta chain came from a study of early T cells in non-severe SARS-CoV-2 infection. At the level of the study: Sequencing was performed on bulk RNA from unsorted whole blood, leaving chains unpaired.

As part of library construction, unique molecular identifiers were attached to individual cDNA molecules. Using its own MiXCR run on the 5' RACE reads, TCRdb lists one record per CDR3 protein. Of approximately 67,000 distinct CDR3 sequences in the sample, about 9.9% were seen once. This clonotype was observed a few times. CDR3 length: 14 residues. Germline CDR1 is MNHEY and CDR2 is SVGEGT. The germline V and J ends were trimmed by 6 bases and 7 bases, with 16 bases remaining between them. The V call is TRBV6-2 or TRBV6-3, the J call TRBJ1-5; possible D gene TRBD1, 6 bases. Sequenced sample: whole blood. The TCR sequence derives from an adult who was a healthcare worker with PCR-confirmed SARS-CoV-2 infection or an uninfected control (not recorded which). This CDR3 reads CASRSGGPVQPQHF. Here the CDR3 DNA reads TGTGCCAGCAGGAGCGGGGGGCCTGTGCAGCCCCAGCATTTT.